This T cell receptor (beta chain) was found in a study of OX40 agonist ivuxolimab in advanced cancers. The study's findings and limits: More expanded clones were found, on average, in CD8+ than in CD4+ T cells.

V lost 3 bases and J 3 bases, leaving 5 bases between the germline ends. Germline CDR1 reads MDHEN; CDR2 reads SYDVKM. The CDR3 has 12 amino acids. Details on this clone: What it recognizes is unknown.

The assay was immunoSEQ multiplex PCR, and TCRdb's table has in-frame clones only and misses some. The data hold 100,000 to 120,000 clones, with around nine tenths observed a single time. The TCR was taken from an adult with an advanced solid tumor such as melanoma, head and neck, liver or kidney cancer. This sequence joins TRBV28 and TRBJ1-1, with D unclear. The sample consisted of CD4+ or CD8+ T cells sorted from blood, taken in a trial of the OX40 agonist ivuxolimab. The DNA for the CDR3 is TGTGCCAGCAGTTTTCTCTACACTGAAGCTTTCTTT. It translates to CASSFLYTEAFF. The full variable domain, with the rest looked up from reference TRBV28 and TRBJ1-1, is DVKVTQSSRYLVKRTGEKVFLECVQDMDHENMFWYRQDPGLGLRLIYFSYDVKMKEKGDIPEGYSVSREKKERFSLILESASTNQTSMYLCASSFLYTEAFFGQGTRLTVV.